The TCR beta chain under discussion was sequenced for a study of T cells in Graves' hyperthyroidism and ophthalmopathy. Germline V gene data show CDR1 as SGDLS and CDR2 as YYNGEE. The CDR3 has 15 residues. The trim removed 4 bases at V and 4 bases at J, leaving 7 bases unmatched. Researchers amplified the TCR beta CDR3 regions from RNA transcripts. When the TCR CDR3 underwent first-round RT-PCR, the HTBI primer set was used. TCRdb reanalysed the multiplex PCR reads using MiXCR and keeps one entry per CDR3 protein. The sample includes around 800,000 distinct CDR3 sequences, roughly 37% seen only once; the top ten take around 9.3%.

Sequenced material: blood. The clonotype comes from a young man with Graves' hyperthyroidism. The rearrangement uses TRBV9 and TRBJ2-2; TRBD2 matches at 7 bases. The CDR3 nucleotides are TGTGCCAGCAGCCAGCGGGAATCTTTCACCGGGGAGCTGTTTTTT. This translates into CASSQRESFTGELFF.